The clone carrying this T cell receptor beta chain was seen a single time. What it recognizes is unknown. V gave up 3 bases and J gave up 0 bases, with 9 bases separating them. CDR1 SGHNT and CDR2 YENEEA come from the germline V gene. This CDR3 is 14 amino acids long. This sample was taken from a study of cytomegalovirus exposure and HLA in healthy donors. Overall study findings and caveats: Among TCR sequences, most were rare, though some public TCRs appeared in many donors. A link between a missense DCLRE1C variant and TCR beta V- and J-gene trimming emerged from a later analysis.

Healthy bone marrow donors made up the donors. Amplification used 60 Vbeta primers and 13 Jbeta primers. How the authors handled the data: A later analysis counted roughly 74 million unique TCR beta chains, around 10 million shared. Sequenced by immunoSEQ multiplex PCR; TCRdb stores in-frame clones only, minus some. V, J and clone size are those of that table, while D and trimming were read from the DNA. The repertoire holds more than 140,000 clones, with 75% to 80% as singletons. This clonotype was obtained from a male donor in good health and CMV-seronegative. Sequencing used PBMCs. J is TRBJ2-7 and V is TRBV11-3; D possibly corresponds to TRBD2 (5 bases). CDR3 nucleotides: TGTGCCAGCAGCTTGGACGGAGGCTCCTACGAGCAGTACTTC. Amino acid sequence: CASSLDGGSYEQYF.